This T cell receptor beta chain was identified during a study of blood T cell repertoires in COVID-19. Per the original methods: How many nucleated cells were present was estimated from reference gene primer amplification. Here immunoSEQ multiplex PCR was the method, and the copy in TCRdb shows in-frame clones only, minus some. From that table come the V and J calls and clone size; the DNA was used to work out D and trimming. This sample carries 150,000 to 200,000 clones, 80% to 90% of them seen once, and the ten largest clones take 8% to 10%. This clone was seen a handful of times. The CDR3 is 14 amino acids. Trimming stripped 7 bases from V and 2 bases from J, with 12 bases between. Germline V lookup: CDR1 LNHDA, CDR2 SQIVND (reference sequence).

The receptor was isolated from a man aged 60-69 years with acute or convalescent COVID-19. What was sequenced was peripheral blood. The chain links TRBV19 to TRBJ2-4; D might be TRBD1 (5 bases). For the CDR3, the DNA is TGTGCCAGTATGGGGCAGTGGTCCAAAAACATTCAGTACTTC. Protein: CASMGQWSKNIQYF.